This note documents a single T cell receptor (beta chain) sequence. This entry is derived from a study of T cell changes during pregnancy in multiple sclerosis. Data came from immunoSEQ multiplex PCR; TCRdb stores just in-frame clones and leaves some out. Counted here are tens of thousands of clones, nearly 95% occurring once; the ten biggest clones make up over 0.8%. CDR3 size: 16 residues. The V segment lost 2 bases and the J segment 5 bases; nucleotides outside the gene matches: 8. Germline CDR1 and CDR2: MNHEY and SVGAGI. The genes are TRBV6-5 and TRBJ2-3, with TRBD2 matching 9 bases. The input for sequencing was peripheral blood, taken in the first trimester of pregnancy. The receptor was isolated from a female donor with multiple sclerosis, enrolled in a pregnancy study. The DNA for the CDR3 is TGTGCCAGCAGTTACAGAGCGGGGGGCCCCCAAGATACGCAGTATTTT. It yields the protein CASSYRAGGPQDTQYF.